This T cell receptor beta chain was recovered during a study of early T cells in non-severe SARS-CoV-2 infection. Study at large: Chains from this unsorted whole-blood bulk RNA could not be paired. General study results and limits: Reliance on VDJdb matching favored anti-spike CD8 responses; private and CD4 specificities were missed.

V lost 4 bases to trimming and J lost 5 bases, with 9 bases between them. This CDR3 comprises 13 residues. Per germline, CDR1 LGHDT and CDR2 YNNKEL (reference sequence). The sample holds many counts of this clonotype. Its antigen is as yet unknown. Attached unique molecular identifiers marked individual cDNA molecules. TCRdb processed the 5' RACE reads anew with MiXCR; each CDR3 protein has one entry. The sample lists around 68,000 distinct CDR3 sequences; more than 5.5% were seen once. This specimen was whole blood, taken at baseline. The sequence came from an adult who was a healthcare worker with PCR-confirmed SARS-CoV-2 infection or an uninfected control (not recorded which). The chain links TRBV3-1 to TRBJ1-5; D is unclear. CDR3 sequence reads: CASSLASDQPQHF. The CDR3 DNA follows: TGTGCCAGCAGCCTGGCTTCGGATCAGCCCCAGCATTTT.